What follows describes a single TCR beta chain. No antigen is known for it. With 60 Vbeta and 13 Jbeta primers, the PCR was carried out. In the authors' methods: Roughly 73 million unique TCR beta chains, some 10 million of them shared, were counted by a later analysis. Sequencing was performed with immunoSEQ multiplex PCR; in TCRdb, only in-frame clones are kept and a portion is missing. The DNA gave D and trimming, while V, J and clone size come from that table. The sample shows some 140,000 clones, over 60% of them seen only once. This entry belongs to a study of cytomegalovirus exposure and HLA in healthy donors. V was pared by 6 bases and J by 1 base, with 8 bases of the junction left unmatched. The CDR3 is 15 amino acids. Germline V lookup: CDR1 LNHDA, CDR2 SQIVND (reference sequence). The study's findings and limits: Most of the CMV-associated TCR beta chains (in a later analysis) appeared to be HLA-restricted. The dataset shows that most TCR sequences were rare, while some public TCRs occurred in many donors. It was assumed in the presence/absence analyses that sequencing depth was roughly uniform across donors.

This receptor was identified in a woman aged 55-70 years in good health and CMV-seronegative. This chain uses TRBV19 with TRBJ1-1; TRBD1 aligns across 7 bases. Sequenced input: PBMCs. The CDR3, as DNA: TGTGCCAGTAGCCTAACCGGGACAGCGAACACTGAAGCTTTCTTT. This translates into CASSLTGTANTEAFF.